The 27 T cell receptor beta chains presented below share a single source sample, sequenced in a study of T cell repertoires in ileal Crohn's disease. The repertoire was sequenced with immunoSEQ multiplex PCR; TCRdb's copy has only in-frame clones and lacks some. The repertoire holds roughly 4,100 clones, with 74% as singletons. The specimen was ileal tissue. The receptors stem from an adult with Crohn's disease.

The V and J genes are TRBV11-2 and TRBJ1-5, with no clear D. CDR3 length: 13 residues. Trimming took 1 base from V and 4 from J, leaving 5 bases between them. CDR1 SGHAT and CDR2 FQNNGV come from the germline V gene. Here the CDR3 reads CASSLGPNQPQHF. The CDR3 DNA is TGTGCCAGCAGCTTAGGGCCGAATCAGCCCCAGCATTTT.

The chain couples TRBV12-5 to TRBJ1-1, with 11 bases fitting TRBD1. The germline V gene has CDR1 LGHNT and CDR2 FRNRAP. This CDR3 contains 14 residues. The ends lost 11 bases at V and 4 bases at J; junction bases unmatched: 9. The DNA of the CDR3 is TGTGCTTCCTCTTCCGGGACAGGGGGCACTGAAGCTTTCTTT. Translation: CASSSGTGGTEAFF.

This clone has a handful of counts. V usage is TRBV18 and J usage is TRBJ1-1, with D tentatively TRBD1 (6 bases). From germline, CDR1 is KGHSH and CDR2 LQKENI. The CDR3 runs 17 residues. V dropped 3 bases and J dropped 1 base, with 18 bases sitting between them. CDR3 protein: CASSPLPLQGPNTEAFF. CDR3 sequence (DNA): TGTGCCAGCTCACCCCTACCACTACAGGGCCCGAACACTGAAGCTTTCTTT.

CDR3 region: CSVLQGPYYEQYF. DNA for the CDR3: TGCAGCGTTCTACAGGGGCCCTACTACGAGCAGTACTTC. This rearrangement joins TRBV29-1 to TRBJ2-7, with 7 bases that match TRBD1. CDR1 SQVTM and CDR2 ANQGSEA come from the germline V gene. The CDR3 is made up of 13 amino acids. V was clipped by 5 bases and J by 3 bases; unmatched bases: 7.

The rearrangement joins TRBV19 to TRBJ2-7, with a weak D call TRBD2 (6 bases). Germline CDR1 LNHDA, CDR2 SQIVND (reference sequence). V was trimmed by 4 bases and J by 5 bases, leaving 18 bases between them. The CDR3 length is 15 residues. The CDR3 is CASSTRDSQRDEQYF. The CDR3 DNA follows: TGTGCCAGTAGTACCCGGGACTCACAAAGGGACGAGCAGTACTTC.

The V and J genes are TRBV6-5 and TRBJ1-2; possibly TRBD1 for D (5 bases). The V end was cut by 5 bases, the J end by 7 bases, with 14 bases between. CDR1 is MNHEY and CDR2 is SVGAGI in the germline V gene. There are 13 residues in the CDR3. The chain's CDR3 is CASSDDSLSGYTF. Here the CDR3 DNA reads TGTGCCAGCAGTGATGACAGCCTAAGTGGCTACACCTTC.

The chain recombines TRBV5-6 with TRBJ2-7; 8 bases are shared with TRBD2. The V gene end was trimmed by 0 bases and the J gene end by 3 bases; junction bases not matched to a gene: 5. The germline V gene has CDR1 SGHDT and CDR2 YYEEEE. This CDR3 contains 15 residues. CDR3 nucleotide sequence: TGTGCCAGCAGCTTGGCGGGGGGGCCACACTACGAGCAGTACTTC. This encodes CASSLAGGPHYEQYF.

On this clone itself: Other DNA sequences in the sample encode the same CDR3. This chain uses TRBV28 with TRBJ2-7; TRBD1 matches 9 bases. This CDR3 contains 16 residues. Germline CDR1 reads MDHEN; CDR2 reads SYDVKM. The V and J ends lost 5 bases and 0 bases, in that order; junction bases with no gene match: 8. The CDR3 loop is CASSPTGTGNSYEQYF. The CDR3, as DNA: TGTGCCAGCAGTCCAACCGGGACAGGGAACTCCTACGAGCAGTACTTC. Filled out from reference TRBV28 and TRBJ2-7, the complete variable domain reads DVKVTQSSRYLVKRTGEKVFLECVQDMDHENMFWYRQDPGLGLRLIYFSYDVKMKEKGDIPEGYSVSREKKERFSLILESASTNQTSMYLCASSPTGTGNSYEQYFGPGTRLTVT.

The chain combines TRBV7-2 with TRBJ2-3, with D unresolved. Germline CDR1 and CDR2: SGHTA and FQGNSA. The V and J ends lost 5 bases and 2 bases respectively, with 17 bases between them. The CDR3 spans 16 residues. The CDR3 DNA reads TGTGCCAGCAGCGCGAGTCGAGCCGCGGTCACAGATACGCAGTATTTT. Translation gives CASSASRAAVTDTQYF.

This clone showed up just once. The genes are TRBV5-1 and TRBJ1-3, with TRBD1 matching 7 bases. CDR3 size: 15 residues. Germline V gives CDR1 SGHRS, CDR2 YFSETQ. The junction had 4 bases not matched to a gene; V was cut back by 4 bases and J by 0 bases. As DNA, the CDR3 is TGCGCCAGCAGCCCGGGACAGAGCTCTGGAAACACCATATATTTT. This sequence encodes CASSPGQSSGNTIYF.

The chain couples TRBV27 to TRBJ1-6, with no clear D. Germline V gives CDR1 MNHEY, CDR2 SMNVEV (reference sequence). CDR3 length equals 14 residues. Trimming shortened V by 2 bases and J by 10 bases, and 12 bases separated the two germline ends. CDR3 nucleotide sequence: TGTGCCAGCAGTTTACGGAGTACTCTCTCACCCCTCCACTTT. Its protein is CASSLRSTLSPLHF.

This clone was picked up one time. This chain uses TRBV6-1 with TRBJ2-7, with a tentative D call TRBD2 (6 bases). Per germline, CDR1 MNHNS and CDR2 SASEGT. The V end lost 10 bases, the J end lost 3 bases, and 10 bases lay between the germline ends. This CDR3 is built from 11 residues. CDR3 bases: TGTGCCACCCGGGAGCTCTACGAGCAGTACTTC. Amino acid sequence: CATRELYEQYF.

This chain connects TRBV19 to TRBJ2-7; weak D call: TRBD1 (6 bases). The CDR3 consists of 16 residues. Germline CDR1 is LNHDA and CDR2 is SQIVND (reference sequence). V lost 5 bases, J lost 0 bases, and 17 bases lay in between. CDR3 sequence: CASSRTTGFSSYEQYF. For the CDR3, the DNA is TGTGCCAGTAGTCGCACGACAGGATTCTCCTCCTACGAGCAGTACTTC.

The genes are TRBV30 and TRBJ1-4; no clear D gene. The ends were cut back, 0 bases at V and 11 bases at J, with 13 bases in the middle. The CDR3 spans 13 residues. Germline CDR1 and CDR2: GTSNPN and SVGIG (reference sequence). CDR3 region: CAWSVLGSRKLFF. As DNA, the CDR3 is TGTGCCTGGAGTGTACTAGGGTCTCGTAAACTGTTTTTT.

By its share, this clone is large. V is TRBV9 and J is TRBJ2-3; perhaps TRBD2 as D (6 bases). This CDR3 contains 13 residues. Germline V gene lookup returns CDR1 SGDLS and CDR2 YYNGEE. Trimming took off 4 bases at V and 9 bases at J, with 15 bases between the two ends. CDR3 sequence reads: CASSIDSRGTQYF. The DNA for the CDR3 is TGTGCCAGCAGCATCGATAGCCGGGGGACGCAGTATTTT.

The chain joins TRBV7-3 to TRBJ1-5; TRBD1 might be the D (6 bases). The germline CDR1 and CDR2 sequences are SGHTA and FQGTGA. V was clipped by 5 bases and J by 2 bases, with 10 bases between them. The CDR3 totals 14 residues. CDR3 sequence: CASSPRGGNQPQHF. The DNA of the CDR3 is TGTGCCAGCAGCCCCAGGGGCGGCAATCAGCCCCAGCATTTT.

V usage is TRBV7-9 and J usage is TRBJ1-5; 10 bases agree with TRBD1. Unmatched junction bases numbered 4, after V lost 4 bases and J lost 7 bases. The CDR3 spans 14 residues. The germline gives CDR1 SEHNR, CDR2 FQNEAQ (reference sequence). In nucleotides, the CDR3 is TGTGCCAGCAGCTCGGACAGGGGGGACCAGCCCCAGCATTTT. Translated: CASSSDRGDQPQHF.

This chain uses TRBV7-9 with TRBJ2-1; 10 positions match TRBD2. Losses at the gene ends were 7 bases for V and 2 bases for J; bases not matched to a gene: 8. CDR1 is SEHNR, CDR2 FQNEAQ, per germline (reference sequence). The CDR3 totals 16 residues. The CDR3 is CASISSGGSAYNEQFF. The CDR3 DNA reads TGTGCCAGCATCTCTAGCGGGGGAAGCGCCTACAATGAGCAGTTCTTC.

The chain links TRBV2 to TRBJ1-2; 9 nucleotides match TRBD1. The CDR3 has 10 residues. V dropped 9 bases and J dropped 12; count of bases not matched to a gene: 5. Germline loops: CDR1 SNHLY, CDR2 FYNNEI. The CDR3: CASGTGSNTF. As DNA, the CDR3 is TGTGCCAGTGGGACAGGGAGTAACACCTTC.

This chain links TRBV4-1 with TRBJ2-1, with a weak D call TRBD2 (6 bases). CDR1 is MGHRA and CDR2 is YSYEKL in the germline V gene. CDR3 length: 17 residues. Trimming removed 2 bases at V and 9 bases at J, with 23 bases between. The CDR3 DNA follows: TGCGCCAGCAGCCAATATCAGGTGGGGGGTTTCGGGCGTGAGCAGTTCTTC. Residues: CASSQYQVGGFGREQFF.

This rearrangement joins TRBV5-1 to TRBJ1-6, with D perhaps TRBD1 (6 bases). Trimming took 3 bases from V and 10 from J, leaving 14 bases between them. This CDR3 has 14 residues. Per the germline V gene, CDR1 is SGHRS and CDR2 is YFSETQ. The CDR3 sequence: CASSWEGGRSPLHF. Here the CDR3 DNA reads TGCGCCAGCAGCTGGGAAGGGGGTCGGTCACCCCTCCACTTT.

This chain uses TRBV11-3 with TRBJ1-1; D might be TRBD1 (6 bases). CDR1 SGHNT and CDR2 YENEEA come from the germline V gene. Trimming removed 4 bases at V and 0 bases at J, with 15 bases between. This CDR3 is built from 16 residues. Here the CDR3 reads CASSSGVGDMNTEAFF. The DNA of the CDR3 is TGTGCCAGCAGCTCTGGGGTGGGGGACATGAACACTGAAGCTTTCTTT.

Only one count was recorded for this clone. J is TRBJ1-2 and V is TRBV28; no firm D call. The germline CDR1 and CDR2 sequences are MDHEN and SYDVKM. This CDR3 comprises 13 residues. The V end lost 7 bases, the J end lost 4 bases, and 13 bases lay between the germline ends. The DNA of the CDR3 is TGTGCCAGCACCAACGGCGGATTCTATGGCTACACCTTC. Encoded protein: CASTNGGFYGYTF.

The V gene is TRBV9, the J gene TRBJ2-5; TRBD2 matches at 7 bases. The length of the CDR3 is 14 residues. CDR1 and CDR2 from the germline V gene are SGDLS and YYNGEE. V lost 0 bases, J lost 5 bases, and 4 bases stayed unmatched. The CDR3 coding sequence is TGTGCCAGCAGCGTAGATCCAGCGGGGGAGACCCAGTACTTC. This sequence encodes CASSVDPAGETQYF.

The chain carries TRBV6-5 and TRBJ2-7; 8 nucleotides match TRBD2. Germline V gene sequence: CDR1 MNHEY, CDR2 SVGAGI. The V and J ends lost 4 bases and 7 bases, in that order; junction bases with no gene match: 12. The CDR3 totals 15 residues. CDR3 coding DNA: TGTGCCAGCAGTTGGGGACTAGAAGGTCTGAGGGAGCAGTACTTC. The encoded protein is CASSWGLEGLREQYF.

This chain joins TRBV5-1 and TRBJ2-7, with 10 nucleotides matching TRBD2. In germline, CDR1 is SGHRS, CDR2 YFSETQ. The V gene end was trimmed by 4 bases and the J gene end by 2 bases; junction bases not matched to a gene: 9. The CDR3 covers 16 residues. CDR3 sequence reads: CASSATIAGGTYEQYF. DNA for the CDR3: TGCGCCAGCAGCGCAACCATAGCGGGGGGCACCTACGAGCAGTACTTC.

V is TRBV11-3 and J is TRBJ2-7, with 8 bases aligning to TRBD1. The CDR3 loop spans 14 amino acids. Germline values: CDR1 SGHNT, CDR2 YENEEA. Unmatched junction bases numbered 7, after V lost 3 bases and J lost 6 bases. The CDR3 DNA is TGTGCCAGCAGCTTGACAGGGGAGGCCAGCGAGCAGTACTTC. Amino acid sequence: CASSLTGEASEQYF. The full variable domain, completed using reference TRBV11-3 and TRBJ2-7, is EAGVVQSPRYKIIEKKQPVAFWCNPISGHNTLYWYLQNLGQGPELLIRYENEEAVDDSQLPKDRFSAERLKGVDSTLKIQPAELGDSAVYLCASSLTGEASEQYFGPGTRLTVT.